A single sample gave rise to the 25 T cell receptor beta chains below, sequenced in a study of regulatory T cells in long-lasting Graves disease. Time point given: persistent/refractory GD, antithyroid drugs over 5 years with positive TRAb. PBMC RNA served as the TCR library source. Both iRepertoire HTBI primers and Arm-PCR of CDR3 regions were used to build the TCR beta libraries. TCRdb recomputed calls from the multiplex PCR reads with MiXCR, one row per CDR3 protein. The data show around 400,000 distinct CDR3 sequences, roughly 20% seen once. The source material was peripheral blood mononuclear cells (PBMCs), sampled when the disease was refractory, from a patient treated with antithyroid drugs. These receptors all come from a woman aged 40 to 55 with Graves disease.

This clonotype was counted many times. The chain recombines TRBV20-1 with TRBJ2-4; 9 nucleotides agree with TRBD1. The CDR3 length is 13 residues. Trimming removed 2 bases from V and 9 bases from J; junction bases left unmatched: 5. CDR1 and CDR2 (germline): DFQATT, SNEGSKA (reference sequence). CDR3 DNA: TGCAGTGCTAGACGGGACAGGGAAAGCATTCAGTACTTC. Its translation is CSARRDRESIQYF.

This clonotype was detected ten times or more. The chain couples TRBV28 to TRBJ1-2; D gene unclear. Per germline, CDR1 MDHEN and CDR2 SYDVKM. Trimming removed 3 bases from V and 4 bases from J, with 9 bases in between. The CDR3 runs to 13 residues. The CDR3 nucleotides are TGTGCCAGCAGTTTTTTCGGGATCTATGGCTACACCTTC. Translating it yields CASSFFGIYGYTF.

This clonotype was recorded many times. The chain carries TRBV2 and TRBJ2-2, with TRBD2 as a possible D gene (6 bases). The CDR3 has 15 residues. Germline V gene lookup returns CDR1 SNHLY and CDR2 FYNNEI. Trimming cost V 5 bases and J 5 bases, with 15 bases left between them. CDR3 in amino acids: CASSTPGALTGELFF. The CDR3, as DNA: TGTGCCAGCAGTACCCCGGGAGCTTTAACCGGGGAGCTGTTTTTT.

The chain uses TRBV20-1 and TRBJ2-3, with D perhaps matching TRBD2 (5 bases). The CDR3 has 16 amino acids. With 0 bases removed from V and 2 bases from J, the gap between germline ends came to 15 bases. Germline V CDR1 and CDR2: DFQATT, SNEGSKA (reference sequence). The CDR3 sequence is CSARDWERRFTDTQYF. CDR3 DNA sequence: TGCAGTGCTAGAGATTGGGAGAGGCGGTTCACAGATACGCAGTATTTT.

The chain joins TRBV5-1 to TRBJ2-7, with TRBD2 identical over 13 bases. Germline V gene lookup returns CDR1 SGHRS and CDR2 YFSETQ. Germline trimming cut 0 bases from V and 3 bases from J; bases unmatched to any gene: 3. This CDR3 is built from 16 residues. The CDR3 spells CASSLGLAGGHYEQYF. The CDR3 coding sequence is TGCGCCAGCAGCTTGGGACTAGCGGGAGGACACTACGAGCAGTACTTC.

This clonotype has just a few counts. With a much larger clone just one base away, this may be a read error. The genes are TRBV28 and TRBJ2-5, with TRBD2 as a possible D gene (8 bases). Between the trimmed V and J ends, which lost 6 bases and 7 bases, there was a span of 24 bases. Germline V lookup: CDR1 MDHEN, CDR2 SYDVKM. CDR3 length: 16 amino acids. CDR3 loop: CASRPGGAGGSGTQYF. CDR3 bases: TGTGCCAGCAGGCCCGGGGGGGCAGGGGGTTCTGGGACCCAGTACTTC.

The V call is TRBV14, the J call TRBJ2-5; D remains unclear. V lost 4 bases, J lost 3 bases, and 12 bases lay in between. CDR1 is SGHDN, CDR2 FVKESK, per germline. This CDR3 is built from 14 residues. For the CDR3, the DNA is TGTGCCAGCAGCCTACTGGGGTTTAAAGAGACCCAGTACTTC. It is translated as CASSLLGFKETQYF.

The table lists this clonotype with many counts. The chain employs TRBV27 and TRBJ1-1, with D uncertain. Germline V gene sequence: CDR1 MNHEY, CDR2 SMNVEV (reference sequence). CDR3 length: 13 residues. V lost 3 bases and J lost 4, with 9 bases in between. CDR3 amino acids: CASSFSSTTEAFF. The CDR3 region has the DNA TGTGCCAGCAGTTTCTCTTCCACCACTGAAGCTTTCTTT.

There are many counts of this clonotype. The chain uses TRBV7-2 and TRBJ2-7, with 10 bases aligning to TRBD2. The length of the CDR3 is 14 residues. Germline V gene data show CDR1 as SGHTA and CDR2 as FQGNSA. V shed 3 bases, J shed 7 bases, and the junction held 6 bases outside the gene matches. The CDR3 reads CASSLASGSGEQYF. CDR3 DNA: TGTGCCAGCAGCTTGGCTAGCGGGAGTGGAGAGCAGTACTTC.

This clonotype was recorded many times. V usage is TRBV7-9 and J usage is TRBJ2-5; D is unclear. The V end lost 5 bases, the J end lost 4 bases, and 17 bases lay between the germline ends. This CDR3 has 15 residues. CDR1 and CDR2 (germline): SEHNR, FQNEAQ (reference sequence). The CDR3 region is CASSTRRPSAETQYF. CDR3 DNA: TGTGCCAGCAGCACCCGCAGACCCTCTGCAGAGACCCAGTACTTC.

As DNA, the CDR3 is TGTGCCAGCAGCTTAGATAGGGGACAGGTCACAGATACGCAGTATTTT. It translates to CASSLDRGQVTDTQYF. The chain links TRBV11-2 to TRBJ2-3; 8 positions agree with TRBD1. The CDR3 is 16 amino acids. Trimming took 0 bases from V and 2 from J; bases not matched to a gene: 4. CDR1 and CDR2 from the germline V gene are SGHAT and FQNNGV.

This clonotype was seen repeatedly, ten times or more. The V call is TRBV13, the J call TRBJ1-1, with unresolved D. The CDR3 length is 14 residues. The V end was cut by 2 bases, the J end by 2 bases, with 9 bases between. Germline V gene lookup returns CDR1 PRHDT and CDR2 FYEKMQ (reference sequence). The chain's CDR3 is CASSLSLENTEAFF. CDR3 DNA sequence: TGTGCCAGCAGCTTATCCCTGGAAAACACTGAAGCTTTCTTT.

In this sample, this clonotype turned up a few times. CDR3 DNA sequence: TGTGCCAGCAGCTTGGGGGTGGGAGAGTACCACGAGCAGTACTTC. This gives the protein CASSLGVGEYHEQYF. V usage is TRBV5-4 and J usage is TRBJ2-7, with a weak D call TRBD2 (5 bases). V shed 0 bases and J shed 5 bases, with 15 bases lying between them. CDR3 length: 15 residues. The germline V gene has CDR1 SGHNT and CDR2 YYREEE (reference sequence).

The chain carries TRBV5-1 and TRBJ1-1; the match to TRBD1 covers 8 bases. CDR3 size: 14 residues. Germline values: CDR1 SGHRS, CDR2 YFSETQ. The V and J ends lost 7 bases and 0 bases, in that order; junction bases with no gene match: 5. The CDR3 here is CASYDRGLNTEAFF. CDR3 DNA sequence: TGCGCCAGCTACGACAGGGGACTGAACACTGAAGCTTTCTTT. The variable domain in full, with the rest retrieved from reference TRBV5-1 and TRBJ1-1, is KAGVTQTPRYLIKTRGQQVTLSCSPISGHRSVSWYQQTPGQGLQFLFEYFSETQRNKGNFPGRFSGRQFSNSRSEMNVSTLELGDSALYLCASYDRGLNTEAFFGQGTRLTVV.

Only a few counts were recorded for this clonotype. The rearrangement links TRBV6-5 to TRBJ2-7; D unresolved. Trimming took off 0 bases at V and 5 bases at J, with 14 bases between the two ends. CDR3 size: 15 residues. CDR1 is MNHEY, CDR2 SVGAGI, per germline. CDR3 DNA sequence: TGTGCCAGCAGTTACTCGAATAGGCTGGGGAACGAGCAGTACTTC. Protein: CASSYSNRLGNEQYF.

This clonotype occurred a few times. The genes are TRBV5-6 and TRBJ2-7; D assignment may be TRBD1 or TRBD2 (7 bases each). Germline CDR1 reads SGHDT; CDR2 reads YYEEEE. Deletions cut 4 bases from V and 11 bases from J, with 19 bases between. This CDR3 is built from 13 residues. The CDR3 protein is CASSRAQGGKEYF. The DNA of the CDR3 is TGTGCCAGCAGCCGGGCCCAGGGGGGGAAGGAGTACTTC. Full variable domain (remainder filled in from reference TRBV5-6 and TRBJ2-7): DAGVTQSPTHLIKTRGQQVTLRCSPKSGHDTVSWYQQALGQGPQFIFQYYEEEERQRGNFPDRFSGHQFPNYSSELNVNALLLGDSALYLCASSRAQGGKEYFGPGTRLTVT.

This clonotype was seen at least ten times. The chain is built from TRBV7-6 and TRBJ1-1; a weak D match, TRBD1 (5 bases). The CDR3 loop spans 14 amino acids. With 2 bases removed from V and 11 bases from J, the gap between germline ends came to 18 bases. The germline CDR1 and CDR2 sequences are SGHVS and FNYEAQ. CDR3 residues: CASSLWGRASVAFF. The CDR3 coding sequence is TGTGCCAGCAGCTTATGGGGCAGAGCCTCGGTTGCTTTCTTT.

The V and J genes are TRBV20-1 and TRBJ2-3; the D gene is possibly TRBD1 (5 bases). Germline CDR1 reads DFQATT; CDR2 reads SNEGSKA (reference sequence). The CDR3 spans 12 residues. CDR3 DNA: TGCAGCACCAGGGATTCCACAGATACGCAGTATTTT. Its protein is CSTRDSTDTQYF.

At least ten counts were recorded for this clonotype. The rearrangement joins TRBV20-1 to TRBJ2-5; D not certain. The V gene's germline CDR1 is DFQATT and CDR2 SNEGSKA (reference sequence). Trimming pared 0 bases from V and 5 bases from J, leaving 10 bases between. The CDR3 extends over 13 amino acids. The CDR3 DNA follows: TGCAGTGCTAGAGATGGCTTGCGGGAGACCCAGTACTTC. Translated: CSARDGLRETQYF.

This clonotype was seen a few times. This could be a read error, since a much larger clone is one nucleotide away. The chain employs TRBV6-2 or TRBV6-3 and TRBJ1-1; TRBD1 might be the D (5 bases). The CDR3 is made up of 15 amino acids. Germline V lookup: CDR1 MNHEY, CDR2 SVGEGT. The CDR3 nucleotides are TGTGCCAGCAGCCCCGGGCCTCGGGGGAACACTGAAGCTTACTTT. Its translation is CASSPGPRGNTEAYF.

Notes on this clonotype: The germline gene is not matched at one end of the junction; a read error may be the cause. J is TRBJ1-5 and V is TRBV11-3; D gene uncertain. The length of the CDR3 is 21 residues. Germline loops: CDR1 SGHNT, CDR2 YENEEA. CDR3 DNA: TGTGCCGGCAGCTTAGTTGAGACGACAAAGACTTCGGGAAATAGCAATCAGCCCCAGCATTTT. Translation gives CAGSLVETTKTSGNSNQPQHF.

The V gene is TRBV27, the J gene TRBJ2-5; D is unresolved. V was trimmed by 2 bases and J by 1 base, leaving 8 bases between them. This CDR3 contains 14 residues. CDR1 is MNHEY and CDR2 is SMNVEV in the germline V gene (reference sequence). The CDR3 DNA reads TGTGCCAGCAGTTTAGCTTACCTCCAAGAGACCCAGTACTTC. Translated: CASSLAYLQETQYF.

The chain is built from TRBV5-1 and TRBJ1-1; D gene ambiguous. In germline, CDR1 is SGHRS, CDR2 YFSETQ. Trimming stripped 2 bases from V and 0 bases from J, with 11 bases between. The CDR3 spans 15 residues. CDR3: CASSLRIAMNTEAFF. The CDR3 DNA sequence: TGCGCCAGCAGCTTAAGAATTGCCATGAACACTGAAGCTTTCTTT.

At least ten counts were recorded for this clonotype. The V gene is TRBV6-2 or TRBV6-3, the J gene TRBJ2-4; 13 positions match TRBD2. Germline CDR1 MNHEY, CDR2 SVGEGT. The length of the CDR3 is 19 residues. V was pared by 2 bases and J by 0 bases, with 7 bases of the junction left unmatched. The CDR3 here is CASSYRTSGRGGAKNIQYF. CDR3 in DNA: TGTGCCAGCAGTTACAGGACTAGCGGGAGAGGGGGAGCCAAAAACATTCAGTACTTC.

The J gene is TRBJ2-5, the V gene TRBV5-1; D not resolved. The V gene lost 3 bases and the J gene lost 5 bases, with 14 bases spanning the gap. This CDR3 contains 14 residues. Germline V gene data show CDR1 as SGHRS and CDR2 as YFSETQ. CDR3 loop: CASSYQTSAETQYF. The CDR3 DNA follows: TGCGCCAGCAGCTACCAAACTTCGGCGGAGACCCAGTACTTC.